These 23 T cell receptor beta chains came from one sample sequenced in a study of regulatory T cells in long-lasting Graves disease. Through Arm-PCR of CDR3 regions and iRepertoire HTBI primers, TCR beta libraries were built. TCRdb used MiXCR to reprocess the multiplex PCR reads, holding one entry per CDR3 protein. The sample carries about 300,000 distinct CDR3 sequences, approximately 20% recorded once. Time point meaning: persistent/refractory GD, antithyroid drugs over 5 years with positive TRAb. With RNA extracted from PBMCs as input, the TCR library was made. Here the sequenced sample was peripheral blood mononuclear cells (PBMCs), taken when the disease was refractory, from a patient treated with antithyroid drugs. The receptors here all came from a female donor with Graves disease.

This clonotype appeared many times. The chain employs TRBV11-2 and TRBJ2-7; D perhaps matches TRBD2 (5 bases). CDR1 is SGHAT, CDR2 FQNNGV, per germline. V was trimmed by 3 bases and J by 2 bases, leaving 8 bases between them. This CDR3 contains 13 residues. Here the CDR3 DNA reads TGTGCCAGCAGCTTCGGGATGGCCTACGAGCAGTACTTC. Translation: CASSFGMAYEQYF.

The chain carries TRBV9 and TRBJ1-2, with D possibly matching TRBD1 (5 bases). Germline V CDR1 and CDR2: SGDLS, YYNGEE. CDR3 length equals 16 residues. Trimming left V 0 bases short and J 5 bases short, with 17 bases between. The CDR3 sequence: CASSVGGWKIDYGYTF. The CDR3 coding sequence is TGTGCCAGCAGCGTAGGGGGGTGGAAGATCGATTATGGCTACACCTTC.

This clonotype was observed many times. The J gene is TRBJ2-2, the V gene TRBV2, with TRBD1 matching 8 bases. The CDR3 contains 15 residues. With 3 bases clipped from V and 3 bases from J, the junction kept 3 bases outside the gene matches. CDR1 is SNHLY, CDR2 FYNNEI, per germline. For the CDR3, the DNA is TGTGCCAGCAGTGAGAGGACAGGGCACACCGGGGAGCTGTTTTTT. This sequence encodes CASSERTGHTGELFF.

This clonotype was observed a handful of times. The chain combines TRBV6-1 with TRBJ1-5, with 7 bases identical to TRBD1. Germline CDR1 reads MNHNS; CDR2 reads SASEGT. This CDR3 contains 13 residues. V was clipped by 6 bases and J by 6 bases; unmatched bases: 5. The CDR3 loop reads CASRKQGSQPQHF. CDR3 nucleotides: TGTGCCAGCAGAAAACAGGGGAGTCAGCCCCAGCATTTT.

At least ten counts were recorded for this clonotype. The chain joins TRBV12-5 to TRBJ2-5, with a weak D call TRBD2 (6 bases). V dropped 0 bases and J dropped 2 bases, with 19 bases sitting between them. Germline-derived CDR1 and CDR2 are LGHNT and FRNRAP. The CDR3 loop spans 18 amino acids. The CDR3 sequence is CASGLVSPGGSGQETQYF. The CDR3 region has the DNA TGTGCTAGTGGTTTGGTATCCCCTGGGGGTAGCGGTCAAGAGACCCAGTACTTC.

The CDR3 nucleotides read TGTGCCAGCAGGACCATGCAGGCCGCGTATGGGCAGTACTTC. Its translation: CASRTMQAAYGQYF. The V call is TRBV28, the J call TRBJ2-7; D not resolved. The V gene lost 6 bases and the J gene lost 9 bases, with 21 bases spanning the gap. This CDR3 is 14 amino acids long. The germline V gene encodes CDR1 MDHEN and CDR2 SYDVKM.

Ten or more counts support this clonotype. The chain carries TRBV27 and TRBJ2-7; the D is unclear. Deletions cut 2 bases from V and 3 bases from J, with 8 bases between. The V gene's germline CDR1 is MNHEY and CDR2 SMNVEV (reference sequence). This CDR3 comprises 13 residues. DNA for the CDR3: TGTGCCAGCAGTTTAGAACTAAACTACGAGCAGTACTTC. Its protein is CASSLELNYEQYF.

The rearrangement links TRBV19 to TRBJ2-4, with 7 positions matching TRBD1. This CDR3 region has 14 residues. CDR1 and CDR2 (germline): LNHDA, SQIVND (reference sequence). The V gene end was trimmed by 5 bases and the J gene end by 7 bases; junction bases not matched to a gene: 8. Here the CDR3 reads CASSPQTGTNIQYF. The CDR3 nucleotides are TGTGCCAGTAGTCCTCAGACAGGGACCAACATTCAGTACTTC.

With respect to this clonotype: A read error may explain this, as a much larger clone is one base away. The J gene is TRBJ2-7, the V gene TRBV10-3; D is ambiguous. Trimming took 8 bases from V and 1 from J, leaving 18 bases between them. CDR1 and CDR2 (germline): ENHRY, SYGVKD. The CDR3 sequence is 15 residues long. The CDR3 loop reads CAIRADGGRSYEQYF. DNA of the CDR3: TGTGCCATCCGTGCAGATGGTGGTAGGTCCTACGAGCAGTACTTC.

This clonotype was recorded a few times. This chain links TRBV5-1 with TRBJ2-2, with 7 bases fitting TRBD1. This CDR3 is 17 amino acids long. Germline V lookup: CDR1 SGHRS, CDR2 YFSETQ. J gave up 2 bases and V 5 bases, and 12 bases lay outside the gene matches. CDR3 sequence reads: CASSSKTGQINTGELFF. CDR3 bases: TGCGCCAGCAGTTCTAAAACGGGACAGATCAACACCGGGGAGCTGTTTTTT.

In its sample, this clonotype was seen many times. The rearrangement uses TRBV7-2 and TRBJ2-5; D may match TRBD1 or TRBD2 (5 bases each). Germline loops: CDR1 SGHTA, CDR2 FQGNSA. Deletions cut 3 bases from V and 5 bases from J, with 13 bases between. CDR3 length: 14 amino acids. CDR3 amino acids: CASSFGGGWETQYF. The DNA for the CDR3 is TGTGCCAGCAGCTTTGGGGGTGGTTGGGAGACCCAGTACTTC. The full variable domain, rest sourced from reference TRBV7-2 and TRBJ2-5, is GAGVSQSPSNKVTEKGKDVELRCDPISGHTALYWYRQSLGQGLEFLIYFQGNSAPDKSGLPSDRFSAERTGGSVSTLTIQRTQQEDSAVYLCASSFGGGWETQYFGPGTRLLVL.

In its sample, this clonotype was seen a few times. The rearrangement uses TRBV7-9 and TRBJ1-6; weak D call: TRBD1 (5 bases). The CDR3 is 12 amino acids. Per germline, CDR1 SEHNR and CDR2 FQNEAQ (reference sequence). With 8 bases removed from V and 5 bases from J, the gap between germline ends came to 7 bases. CDR3 sequence (DNA): TGTGCCAGCGGGGGACATAATTCACCCCTCCACTTT. It yields the protein CASGGHNSPLHF.

The J gene is TRBJ2-7, the V gene TRBV5-5; 7 bases match TRBD1. CDR3 size: 16 residues. CDR1 SGHKS and CDR2 YYEKEE come from the germline V gene (reference sequence). Losses at the gene ends were 4 bases for V and 6 bases for J; bases not matched to a gene: 16. In nucleotides, the CDR3 is TGTGCCAGCAGCCCCGGGGATGGGACAGCGCATTTCGAGCAGTACTTC. Translation gives CASSPGDGTAHFEQYF.

The table lists this clonotype with a few counts. The chain is built from TRBV20-1 and TRBJ2-5; possibly TRBD2 for D (6 bases). The J call may be faulty, since TRBJ2-7 better matches the DNA end. The CDR3 loop spans 13 amino acids. CDR1 is DFQATT and CDR2 is SNEGSKA in the germline V gene (reference sequence). CDR3 loop: CSATAGLSYEQYF. Written as DNA, the CDR3 is TGCAGTGCTACCGCGGGGCTTTCCTACGAGCAGTACTTC.

V is TRBV5-1 and J is TRBJ2-7; D is uncertain. This CDR3 region has 14 residues. The germline V gene encodes CDR1 SGHRS and CDR2 YFSETQ. The germline V and J ends were trimmed by 0 bases and 5 bases, with 12 bases remaining between them. The CDR3, as DNA: TGCGCCAGCAGCTTGGAACGACCTCCGGACGAGCAGTACTTC. It encodes CASSLERPPDEQYF.

The V gene is TRBV6-1, the J gene TRBJ2-7; D might be TRBD1 (5 bases). The germline V gene encodes CDR1 MNHNS and CDR2 SASEGT. CDR3 length: 14 amino acids. Between the trimmed V and J ends, which lost 8 bases and 2 bases, there was a span of 16 bases. The CDR3 region is CASSQGRPPYEQYF. As DNA, the CDR3 is TGTGCCAGCTCCCAGGGCCGACCCCCCTACGAGCAGTACTTC.

This sequence joins TRBV27 and TRBJ2-1; D is uncertain. CDR1 and CDR2 from the germline V gene are MNHEY and SMNVEV (reference sequence). The V gene lost 0 bases and the J gene lost 5 bases, with 8 bases spanning the gap. The CDR3 loop spans 14 amino acids. CDR3: CASSLSNVDNEQFF. The CDR3 DNA sequence: TGTGCCAGCAGTTTATCGAACGTAGACAATGAGCAGTTCTTC.

This clonotype was seen ten or more times. The genes are TRBV12-3 or TRBV12-4 and TRBJ2-7; D perhaps matches TRBD1 (5 bases). V dropped 5 bases and J dropped 5 bases, with 16 bases sitting between them. The CDR3 has 14 residues. The CDR3 region is CASSPAPQGNEQYF. In DNA, the CDR3 is TGTGCCAGCAGTCCTGCGCCTCAGGGTAACGAGCAGTACTTC.

To note about this clonotype: One end of the junction does not line up with germline, which may come from a read error. V usage is TRBV28 and J usage is TRBJ2-7; 7 bases match TRBD1. This CDR3 contains 15 residues. The germline gives CDR1 MDHEN, CDR2 SYDVKM. CDR3 DNA sequence: TGTGCCGGCAGTGGATACGGGACAGTTGGCTGCGAGCAGTACTTC. It specifies CAGSGYGTVGCEQYF.

The chain is built from TRBV7-2 and TRBJ2-3, with D perhaps TRBD2 (6 bases). V was clipped by 5 bases and J by 7 bases, with 13 bases between them. There are 13 residues in the CDR3. Germline loops: CDR1 SGHTA, CDR2 FQGNSA. The CDR3 bases are TGTGCCAGCAGCCCGGGACTTGTGAATACGCAGTATTTT. The encoded protein is CASSPGLVNTQYF. The variable domain in full, completed from reference TRBV7-2 and TRBJ2-3, reads GAGVSQSPSNKVTEKGKDVELRCDPISGHTALYWYRQSLGQGLEFLIYFQGNSAPDKSGLPSDRFSAERTGGSVSTLTIQRTQQEDSAVYLCASSPGLVNTQYFGPGTRLTVL.

The gene calls are TRBV6-9 and TRBJ1-2, with D perhaps matching TRBD1 (5 bases). V gave up 3 bases and J gave up 8 bases, with 13 bases separating them. The CDR3 loop spans 13 amino acids. Per the germline V gene, CDR1 is MNHGY and CDR2 is SVAAGI. The CDR3 protein is CASSYGRGLGYTF. The DNA of the CDR3 is TGTGCCAGCAGTTACGGACGGGGACTGGGCTACACCTTC.

This clonotype has a handful of counts. V is TRBV20-1 and J is TRBJ2-4, with D uncertain. The CDR3 runs 14 residues. V lost 6 bases and J 5 bases, leaving 17 bases between the germline ends. Germline CDR1 DFQATT, CDR2 SNEGSKA (reference sequence). Here the CDR3 reads CSAPPGHPQNIQYF. For the CDR3, the DNA is TGCAGTGCGCCCCCCGGTCACCCTCAAAACATTCAGTACTTC.

The genes are TRBV5-4 and TRBJ2-7, with TRBD2 identical over 11 bases. Losses at the gene ends were 0 bases for V and 2 bases for J; bases not matched to a gene: 4. Germline V gene data show CDR1 as SGHNT and CDR2 as YYREEE (reference sequence). The CDR3 is 16 amino acids. The CDR3 spells CASSLASTSGTYEQYF. In nucleotides, the CDR3 is TGTGCCAGCAGCTTGGCCTCGACTAGCGGGACCTACGAGCAGTACTTC. Full variable domain (missing parts from reference TRBV5-4 and TRBJ2-7): ETGVTQSPTHLIKTRGQQVTLRCSSQSGHNTVSWYQQALGQGPQFIFQYYREEENGRGNFPPRFSGLQFPNYSSELNVNALELDDSALYLCASSLASTSGTYEQYFGPGTRLTVT.